What follows describes a single T cell receptor beta chain. What it binds is not known. Library input was 1.5 to 2 micrograms of DNA from cryopreserved PBMCs. The assay was immunoSEQ multiplex PCR, and TCRdb's table has in-frame clones only and misses some. In the table there are some 10,000 clones, around three quarters of which are singletons. This entry comes from a study of cytotoxic CD8 clonotypes in ibrutinib-treated CLL. Looking at the study overall: Recorded responses included some 24 partial and 2 complete; following median approximately 5.5 years, approximately 15 stayed remitted and around 12 progressed. Following a median 12 months of treatment, with a range of 6 to 36, response samples were taken. Broader study findings: Against age-matched healthy donors, baseline clonality ran higher and tracked circulating CD8+ T-cell counts.

The germline V gene has CDR1 MNHNY and CDR2 SVGAGI (reference sequence). Trimming stripped 5 bases from V and 1 base from J, with 18 bases between. CDR3 length: 16 residues. The chain is built from TRBV6-6 and TRBJ2-7; possible D gene TRBD1, 5 bases. The sample was PBMCs, taken at disease progression, from a patient treated with ibrutinib. This clonotype was obtained from a human donor with chronic lymphocytic leukemia. This CDR3 reads CASSGTQEATSYEQYF. The CDR3 DNA follows: TGTGCCAGCAGTGGCACACAGGAAGCCACATCCTACGAGCAGTACTTC.